This passage covers 2 T cell receptor beta chains from one sample sequenced in a study of Graves' ophthalmopathy and Graves' hyperthyroidism. Amplification from RNA transcripts yielded the TCR beta CDR3 regions. Second-round multiplex PCR followed a first-round RT-PCR using HTBI primers. TCRdb processed the multiplex PCR reads anew with MiXCR; each CDR3 protein has one entry. Of roughly 610,000 distinct CDR3 sequences in the sample, 20% to 25% were seen once. Material for sequencing was peripheral blood. These receptor sequences come from a woman aged 18-29 years with stable Graves' hyperthyroidism. Some clones in this sample may be carry-over from other donors' samples.

The chain couples TRBV6-5 to TRBJ2-7, with 8 bases fitting TRBD2. V trimming: 8 bases; J trimming: 4 bases; junction bases outside the gene matches: 7. This CDR3 has 13 amino acids. Germline assignment: CDR1 MNHEY and CDR2 SVGAGI. CDR3 in amino acids: CASRGGFRYEQYF. As DNA, the CDR3 is TGTGCCAGCCGGGGGGGTTTTCGTTACGAGCAGTACTTC.

This clonotype was observed many times. V is TRBV11-2 and J is TRBJ2-5; 9 nucleotides align to TRBD1. Trimming removed 5 bases from V and 8 bases from J; junction bases left unmatched: 9. The CDR3 sequence is 14 residues long. Germline lookup yields CDR1 SGHAT and CDR2 FQNNGV. The CDR3 loop is CASSPRTGDITQYF. The CDR3 bases are TGTGCCAGCAGCCCGCGGACAGGGGACATAACCCAGTACTTC.